These 27 T cell receptor beta chains share one sample of origin, sequenced in a study of T-cell reconstitution after alpha-beta-depleted transplantation in children. Researchers prepared the TCRbeta library using unique molecular identifiers, the study reports. TCRdb re-analysed the PCR reads in MiXCR, keeping a single row per CDR3 protein. The sample records approximately 430,000 distinct CDR3 sequences, roughly 15% being singletons. The sample consisted of PBMCs, mostly from graft donor cells, taken 360 days after TCRalphabeta/CD19-depleted stem cell transplant. Receptors were obtained from a boy in the first two years of life who had a stem cell transplant for Wiskott-Aldrich syndrome, so the T cells may come from the graft donor.

The J gene is TRBJ2-2, the V gene TRBV24-1; D unresolved. Trimming left V 3 bases short and J 3 bases short, with 10 bases between. The germline CDR1 and CDR2 sequences are KGHDR and SFDVKD. This CDR3 contains 15 residues. Written as DNA, the CDR3 is TGTGCCACCAGTGATAGGGTTAGTTACACCGGGGAGCTGTTTTTT. It yields the protein CATSDRVSYTGELFF.

This chain connects TRBV29-1 to TRBJ2-1; 8 bases fit TRBD2. J gave up 0 bases and V 5 bases, and 6 bases lay outside the gene matches. This CDR3 is built from 15 residues. CDR1 is SQVTM and CDR2 is ANQGSEA in the germline V gene. Here the CDR3 DNA reads TGCAGCGTTATTGGGGGACTAGTCTCCTACAATGAGCAGTTCTTC. Its protein product is CSVIGGLVSYNEQFF.

This clonotype was seen a few times. The V and J genes are TRBV10-3 and TRBJ2-7; 8 nucleotides line up with TRBD2. Germline V CDR1 and CDR2: ENHRY, SYGVKD. V lost 2 bases to trimming and J lost 2 bases; unmatched junction nucleotides: 11. This CDR3 is 17 amino acids long. DNA of the CDR3: TGTGCCATCAGTGAGCTCGCGGGGGGACTGATCGCCTACGAGCAGTACTTC. This codes for CAISELAGGLIAYEQYF.

The gene calls are TRBV5-1 and TRBJ2-3; 12 nucleotides align to TRBD2. Germline V gives CDR1 SGHRS, CDR2 YFSETQ. The trim removed 4 bases at V and 7 bases at J, leaving 10 bases unmatched. This CDR3 has 16 residues. CDR3 coding DNA: TGCGCCAGCAGCCCGGTGACTAGCGGGGGAGGGTATACGCAGTATTTT. It specifies CASSPVTSGGGYTQYF.

The chain has TRBV4-3 and TRBJ2-1; no firm D call. Trimming took off 0 bases at V and 4 bases at J, with 10 bases between the two ends. Germline loops: CDR1 LGHNA, CDR2 YSLEER. This CDR3 is 15 amino acids long. The DNA for the CDR3 is TGCGCCAGCAGCCAAGATGCCGGAAATTACAATGAGCAGTTCTTC. This encodes CASSQDAGNYNEQFF.

This clonotype appeared a few times. This chain joins TRBV20-1 and TRBJ1-6; D is possibly TRBD1 (5 bases). V lost 3 bases, J lost 4 bases, and 10 bases lay in between. CDR1 is DFQATT, CDR2 SNEGSKA, per germline (reference sequence). CDR3 length: 14 residues. This CDR3 reads CSARLGVYNSPLHF. DNA of the CDR3: TGCAGTGCTAGGTTGGGGGTTTATAATTCACCCCTCCACTTT.

V usage is TRBV15 and J usage is TRBJ2-2; D is possibly TRBD2 (5 bases). Trimming left V 0 bases short and J 6 bases short, with 23 bases between. Germline V gene sequence: CDR1 LNHNV, CDR2 YYDKDF (reference sequence). The CDR3 runs to 19 residues. The DNA for the CDR3 is TGTGCCACCAGCAGAGAAACGCCCCTAGCCTCACTCCGTGCCGGGGAGCTGTTTTTT. Translating gives CATSRETPLASLRAGELFF.

The rearrangement uses TRBV3-1 and TRBJ2-1; 11 bases are shared with TRBD2. Losses at the gene ends were 3 bases for V and 3 bases for J; bases not matched to a gene: 4. The CDR3 loop spans 16 amino acids. From germline, CDR1 is LGHDT and CDR2 YNNKEL (reference sequence). The CDR3 sequence is CASSQLAGGHYNEQFF. The CDR3 coding sequence is TGTGCCAGCAGCCAGCTAGCGGGGGGACACTACAATGAGCAGTTCTTC.

The chain's CDR3 is CASSLDGVMNTEAFF. For the CDR3, the DNA is TGCGCCAGCAGCTTGGACGGAGTAATGAACACTGAAGCTTTCTTT. J is TRBJ1-1 and V is TRBV5-1; D uncertain. This CDR3 spans 15 amino acids. V lost 0 bases to trimming and J lost 0 bases, with 9 bases between them. Germline V gene sequence: CDR1 SGHRS, CDR2 YFSETQ. Filled out from reference TRBV5-1 and TRBJ1-1, the complete variable domain reads KAGVTQTPRYLIKTRGQQVTLSCSPISGHRSVSWYQQTPGQGLQFLFEYFSETQRNKGNFPGRFSGRQFSNSRSEMNVSTLELGDSALYLCASSLDGVMNTEAFFGQGTRLTVV.

The chain combines TRBV4-3 with TRBJ2-1; 7 bases match TRBD2. The CDR3 is 15 residues long. The germline CDR1 and CDR2 sequences are LGHNA and YSLEER. V was pared by 3 bases and J by 4 bases, with 6 bases of the junction left unmatched. As DNA, the CDR3 is TGCGCCAGCAGCCAGGGGGACTATATTTACAATGAGCAGTTCTTC. Amino acid sequence: CASSQGDYIYNEQFF.

V gene TRBV5-6 combines with J gene TRBJ2-3; TRBD2 agrees at 12 bases. The CDR3 has 19 amino acids. V lost 3 bases, J lost 2 bases, and 13 bases stayed unmatched. Germline loops: CDR1 SGHDT, CDR2 YYEEEE. This chain's CDR3 is CASSSALAGGPHNTDTQYF. The CDR3 DNA sequence: TGTGCCAGCAGCTCTGCCCTAGCGGGAGGGCCACATAACACAGATACGCAGTATTTT.

The CDR3 here is CASIDFRILRNQGPGAQYF. CDR3 DNA: TGTGCCAGCATTGATTTTCGTATTCTACGAAATCAGGGGCCGGGGGCCCAGTACTTC. The rearrangement uses TRBV2 and TRBJ2-5; D assignment may be TRBD1 or TRBD2 (6 bases each). The germline gives CDR1 SNHLY, CDR2 FYNNEI. Trimming shortened V by 7 bases and J by 9 bases, and 36 bases separated the two germline ends. The CDR3 covers 19 residues.

In its sample, this clonotype was seen a few times. The rearrangement uses TRBV19 and TRBJ2-2, with 8 bases lining up with TRBD2. The CDR3 loop spans 15 amino acids. Germline V gives CDR1 LNHDA, CDR2 SQIVND (reference sequence). V trimming: 5 bases; J trimming: 2 bases; junction bases outside the gene matches: 4. CDR3 nucleotides: TGTGCCAGTAGTCTTAGCGGGAAAAACACCGGGGAGCTGTTTTTT. This gives the protein CASSLSGKNTGELFF.

The gene calls are TRBV5-6 and TRBJ2-3; 8 bases align to TRBD2. With 0 bases clipped from V and 0 bases from J, the junction kept 0 bases outside the gene matches. CDR1 and CDR2 (germline): SGHDT, YYEEEE. The CDR3 has 15 amino acids. CDR3 nucleotide sequence: TGTGCCAGCAGCTTGGCTAGCGGGAGCACAGATACGCAGTATTTT. It codes for CASSLASGSTDTQYF.

This clonotype was recorded a few times. The chain combines TRBV20-1 with TRBJ2-6, with 10 bases aligning to TRBD2. The CDR3 runs 16 residues. Per the germline V gene, CDR1 is DFQATT and CDR2 is SNEGSKA (reference sequence). V lost 6 bases, J lost 3 bases, and 8 bases stayed unmatched. The DNA of the CDR3 is TGCAGTGCCCAGGGTAGCGGGGGGTATGGGGCCAACGTCCTGACTTTC. It codes for CSAQGSGGYGANVLTF.

The chain carries TRBV18 and TRBJ2-3; maybe TRBD1 (5 bases). The V and J ends lost 2 bases and 3 bases respectively, with 6 bases between them. The CDR3 covers 13 residues. The germline gives CDR1 KGHSH, CDR2 LQKENI. The DNA of the CDR3 is TGTGCCAGCTCACCATCAGGGACAGATACGCAGTATTTT. This sequence encodes CASSPSGTDTQYF.

In this sample, this clonotype turned up a few times. The chain joins TRBV10-3 to TRBJ2-1; 14 bases fit TRBD2. Germline V gene sequence: CDR1 ENHRY, CDR2 SYGVKD. The CDR3 contains 19 residues. V lost 2 bases to trimming and J lost 2 bases; unmatched junction nucleotides: 8. CDR3 nucleotides: TGTGCCATCAGTGAGAAGGGACTAGCGGGAGAATATCCCTACAATGAGCAGTTCTTC. Protein sequence: CAISEKGLAGEYPYNEQFF.

The gene calls are TRBV25-1 and TRBJ2-7; D uncertain. V shed 11 bases and J shed 4 bases, with 12 bases lying between them. CDR1 is MGHDK and CDR2 is SYGVNS in the germline V gene. This CDR3 is 11 amino acids long. CDR3 region: CASRSNYEQYF. The DNA of the CDR3 is TGTGCCTCTAGGTCTAATTACGAGCAGTACTTC.

The chain links TRBV12-3 or TRBV12-4 to TRBJ1-2; the D is unclear. CDR3 length equals 13 residues. Trimming shortened V by 6 bases and J by 7 bases, and 15 bases separated the two germline ends. This CDR3 is CASSQDLDFGYTF. CDR3 DNA: TGTGCCAGCAGCCAAGACTTGGACTTTGGCTACACCTTC.

This sequence joins TRBV2 and TRBJ1-1, with D possibly being TRBD1 (5 bases). This CDR3 has 15 residues. V was trimmed by 6 bases and J by 3 bases, leaving 17 bases between them. Germline V gene data show CDR1 as SNHLY and CDR2 as FYNNEI. The CDR3 here is CASSARGGGDTEAFF. The DNA for the CDR3 is TGTGCCAGCAGCGCTAGGGGCGGAGGAGACACTGAAGCTTTCTTT.

The chain has TRBV5-5 and TRBJ2-4; 7 positions agree with TRBD1. The CDR3 loop spans 17 amino acids. CDR1 is SGHKS, CDR2 YYEKEE, per germline (reference sequence). Unmatched junction bases numbered 9, after V lost 0 bases and J lost 3 bases. The CDR3 protein is CASSLAVGGYSKNIQYF. In nucleotides, the CDR3 is TGTGCCAGCAGCTTGGCTGTAGGGGGCTATAGCAAAAACATTCAGTACTTC. The full variable domain, in which reference TRBV5-5 and TRBJ2-4 provide the parts outside the CDR3, is DAGVTQSPTHLIKTRGQQVTLRCSPISGHKSVSWYQQVLGQGPQFIFQYYEKEERGRGNFPDRFSARQFPNYSSELNVNALLLGDSALYLCASSLAVGGYSKNIQYFGAGTRLSVL.

The gene calls are TRBV4-2 and TRBJ2-1; D remains ambiguous. The V and J ends lost 0 bases and 4 bases respectively, with 10 bases between them. The germline gives CDR1 LGHNA, CDR2 YNFKEQ. This CDR3 spans 15 amino acids. The CDR3 loop is CASSQDHTVYNEQFF. The CDR3 DNA follows: TGTGCCAGCAGCCAAGATCATACCGTTTACAATGAGCAGTTCTTC.

The DNA for the CDR3 is TGCGCCAGCAGATGGACTAGCGGGGTGAAGGAGACCCAGTACTTC. It yields the protein CASRWTSGVKETQYF. The V and J genes are TRBV5-1 and TRBJ2-5, with 12 nucleotides matching TRBD2. This CDR3 has 15 residues. The germline V gene encodes CDR1 SGHRS and CDR2 YFSETQ. V lost 5 bases to trimming and J lost 5 bases; unmatched junction nucleotides: 7.

This rearrangement joins TRBV12-3 or TRBV12-4 to TRBJ2-1; 8 positions match TRBD1. The CDR3 contains 17 residues. Unmatched junction bases numbered 22, after V lost 11 bases and J lost 7 bases. CDR3 amino acids: CAFSYLPDREVRNEQFF. DNA of the CDR3: TGTGCCTTCAGTTACCTACCGGACAGGGAGGTAAGGAATGAGCAGTTCTTC.

This clonotype was seen ten or more times. The chain has TRBV29-1 and TRBJ2-5; perhaps TRBD1 as D (5 bases). V was pared by 2 bases and J by 4 bases, with 8 bases between. CDR3 length equals 12 residues. Per the germline V gene, CDR1 is SQVTM and CDR2 is ANQGSEA. The CDR3 is CSVERGRETQYF. Here the CDR3 DNA reads TGCAGCGTTGAAAGGGGTCGAGAGACCCAGTACTTC.

The CDR3 nucleotides are TGTGCCAGCAGTTTAGAAAGACTAGCGGGGGGAGGGGAGCAGTACTTC. Translated, it gives CASSLERLAGGGEQYF. V and J are TRBV28 and TRBJ2-7; TRBD2 aligns across 13 bases. The CDR3 totals 16 residues. V lost 2 bases, J lost 7 bases, and 8 bases stayed unmatched. CDR1 and CDR2 (germline): MDHEN, SYDVKM.

The chain recombines TRBV4-3 with TRBJ2-7; 7 nucleotides line up with TRBD1. The junction had 8 bases not matched to a gene; V was cut back by 6 bases and J by 0 bases. This CDR3 region has 15 residues. Germline values: CDR1 LGHNA, CDR2 YSLEER. The CDR3 region has the DNA TGCGCCAGCAGTCATAAAGGGGGCTCCTCCTACGAGCAGTACTTC. Protein sequence: CASSHKGGSSYEQYF.